Below, one T cell receptor (beta chain) is given with its context. Its antigen is unknown. Generation of TCR cDNA used 5'RACE template switching (which added a universal primer site and UMIs). TCRdb re-called the 5' RACE reads with MiXCR, one entry per CDR3 protein. This repertoire shows around 300,000 distinct CDR3 sequences, roughly 4.3% found once; its top ten account for 15% to 20%. These data are taken from a study of T cells after yellow fever vaccination. Broader study findings: One caveat is that FACS-sorted repertoires could contain abundant clonotypes contaminating from the bulk population. The booster saw the reappearance of most primary-vaccination clones (around 96% CD4, 80% to 90% CD8).

Unmatched junction bases numbered 12, after V lost 0 bases and J lost 2 bases. The CDR3 extends over 19 amino acids. From germline, CDR1 is SGDLS and CDR2 YYNGEE. The V and J genes are TRBV9 and TRBJ2-7; 12 nucleotides agree with TRBD2. The sample in question was PBMCs, obtained 15 days after the yellow fever booster vaccination. The clonotype comes from a man aged 18-30 years who received the YFV17D yellow fever vaccine. The CDR3 is CASSVAPRTSGARPYEQYV. The CDR3 DNA is TGTGCCAGCAGCGTAGCCCCAAGGACTAGCGGGGCCCGGCCCTACGAGCAGTACGTC.